These T cell receptor beta chains were read from a single sample in a study of CD8 T cells in ankylosing spondylitis. TCRdb redid the calling of the 5' RACE reads with MiXCR, one entry per CDR3 protein. The repertoire holds 450,000 to 550,000 distinct CDR3 sequences, with roughly 5% as singletons. The sample consisted of blood, either unsorted or a sorted T cell fraction (not recorded which). These receptors all come from a male donor with ankylosing spondylitis. Both conserved end residues are part of each CDR3. A D gene is named only where the DNA matches it firmly. The size of a clone is reported for some rows only, either as once, few or many, or as a class for expanded clones.

>TRBJ1-2|many|.|TRBV24-1
CATSDSYYGYTF
TGTGCCACCAGTGATTCCTACTATGGCTACACCTTC
>TRBJ2-1|many|.|TRBV5-1
CASSLALGGYEQFF
TGCGCCAGCAGCTTGGCACTAGGTGGCTATGAGCAGTTCTTC
>TRBJ2-1|.|TRBD2|TRBV7-2
CASSLEPGLPKQFF
TGTGCCAGCAGCTTAGAACCGGGACTACCTAAGCAGTTCTTC
>TRBJ1-2|many|TRBD1|TRBV9
CASRTGGKVGYGYTF
TGTGCCAGCAGGACAGGGGGCAAGGTTGGCTATGGCTACACCTTC
>TRBJ2-2|many|.|TRBV28
CASSLSKQPGELFF
TGTGCCAGCAGTTTGTCGAAGCAGCCCGGGGAGCTGTTTTTT
>TRBJ1-5|many|TRBD1|TRBV6-2/TRBV6-3
CASRWTGGDQPQHF
TGTGCCAGCAGGTGGACAGGGGGAGATCAGCCCCAGCATTTT
>TRBJ1-5|many|.|TRBV20-1
CSARGGGGNQPQHF
TGCAGTGCTAGAGGGGGGGGTGGCAATCAGCCCCAGCATTTT
>TRBJ1-2|few|.|TRBV6-2/TRBV6-3
CASSDPTLSSGYTF
TGTGCCAGCAGCGACCCGACGTTATCTTCCGGCTACACCTTC
>TRBJ2-7|many|.|TRBV10-3
CAISTAYEQYF
TGTGCCATCAGTACTGCCTACGAGCAGTACTTC
>TRBJ2-7|many|.|TRBV27
CASSPIGHSYEQYF
TGTGCCAGCAGTCCTATTGGCCATTCCTACGAGCAGTACTTC
>TRBJ1-2|many|.|TRBV9
CASSVGEGTIHYGYTF
TGTGCCAGCAGCGTAGGGGAGGGGACCATTCACTATGGCTACACCTTC
>TRBJ1-2|few|.|TRBV28
CASSLRPSGPNYGYTF
TGTGCCAGCAGCCTTCGTCCGTCGGGGCCTAACTATGGCTACACCTTC
>TRBJ1-2|many|.|TRBV27
CASSPKYAHGKYTF
TGTGCCAGCAGTCCGAAATACGCCCACGGAAAGTACACCTTC
>TRBJ2-7|many|TRBD1|TRBV27
CASSLSIGTGFREQYF
TGTGCCAGCAGTTTATCGATCGGGACAGGTTTCCGGGAGCAGTACTTC
>TRBJ2-3|few|TRBD1|TRBV20-1
CSAEGGQGASAASTDTQYF
TGCAGTGCTGAGGGGGGACAGGGGGCTTCGGCGGCTAGCACAGATACGCAGTATTTT
>TRBJ2-1|few|TRBD2|TRBV20-1
CSAPRTSGLGNEQFF
TGCAGTGCTCCCCGGACTAGCGGGCTTGGCAATGAGCAGTTCTTC
>TRBJ2-7|many|.|TRBV7-2
CASSPRGRLYEQYF
TGTGCCAGCAGCCCACGGGGGAGGCTCTACGAGCAGTACTTC
>TRBJ2-4|many|.|TRBV5-6
CASTLRRGNIQYF
TGTGCCAGCACGCTTAGGAGGGGAAACATTCAGTACTTC
>TRBJ2-7|few|TRBD1|TRBV11-2
CASSRDSDYEQYF
TGTGCCAGCAGCAGGGACAGTGACTACGAGCAGTACTTC
>TRBJ1-5|many|.|TRBV12-3/TRBV12-4
CASKGRRSNQPQHF
TGTGCCAGCAAGGGCCGCCGAAGCAATCAGCCCCAGCATTTT
>TRBJ1-1|many|.|TRBV5-5
CASSSAHGWTEAFF
TGTGCCAGCAGCTCGGCTCATGGGTGGACTGAAGCTTTCTTT
>TRBJ1-1|many|.|TRBV5-5
CASRAERNTEAFF
TGTGCCAGCAGGGCAGAAAGGAACACTGAAGCTTTCTTT
>TRBJ1-4|.|.|TRBV11-2
CASSSRVGDEKLFF
TGTGCCAGCAGTTCCAGGGTTGGAGATGAAAAACTGTTTTTT
>TRBJ2-1|.|.|TRBV6-2/TRBV6-3
CASSADIYSYNEQFF
TGTGCCAGCAGTGCGGACATCTATTCATACAATGAGCAGTTCTTC
>TRBJ1-2|many|.|TRBV29-1
CSVDRHLTYGYTF
TGCAGCGTGGACAGACATCTCACCTATGGCTACACCTTC
>TRBJ1-1|many|.|TRBV2
CASNSAGAAEAFF
TGTGCCAGCAATTCCGCAGGGGCCGCTGAAGCTTTCTTT
>TRBJ1-1|many|.|TRBV29-1
CSVDWTANTEAFF
TGCAGCGTTGATTGGACAGCGAACACTGAAGCTTTCTTT
>TRBJ2-1|.|TRBD2|TRBV20-1
CSSYLAGNNEQFF
TGCAGTTCGTATTTAGCGGGGAACAATGAGCAGTTCTTC
>TRBJ1-2|many|.|TRBV9
CASSVEFRGGYTF
TGTGCCAGCAGCGTAGAATTTCGAGGGGGCTACACCTTC
>TRBJ1-3|few|.|TRBV6-6
CASSPPLGTIYF
TGTGCCAGCAGTCCTCCCCTAGGCACCATATATTTT
>TRBJ2-3|many|TRBD1|TRBV28
CASSPPGTDTDTQYF
TGTGCCAGCAGCCCCCCCGGGACAGACACAGATACGCAGTATTTT
>TRBJ2-1|many|.|TRBV20-1
CSARGPGRKYNEQFF
TGCAGTGCTAGGGGACCGGGACGCAAGTACAATGAGCAGTTCTTC
>TRBJ2-4|many|.|TRBV24-1
CATSDPKAGLDIQYF
TGTGCCACCAGTGATCCCAAGGCAGGGTTGGACATTCAGTACTTC
>TRBJ2-1|few|.|TRBV5-5
CASSPEGAGYNEQFF
TGTGCCAGCAGCCCCGAGGGCGCGGGTTACAATGAGCAGTTCTTC
>TRBJ2-7|.|.|TRBV7-2
CASSIQGKGPYEQYF
TGTGCCAGCAGCATACAAGGCAAGGGACCCTACGAGCAGTACTTC
>TRBJ2-5|few|.|TRBV6-2/TRBV6-3
CASSHHGPQETQYF
TGTGCCAGCAGCCACCACGGGCCCCAAGAGACCCAGTACTTC
>TRBJ2-5|many|TRBD1|TRBV5-1
CASSGRDRGYETQYF
TGCGCCAGCAGCGGGCGGGACAGGGGGTACGAGACCCAGTACTTC
>TRBJ1-5|many|.|TRBV12-3/TRBV12-4
CASTINWNQPQHF
TGTGCCAGCACCATAAATTGGAATCAGCCCCAGCATTTT
>TRBJ1-2|many|.|TRBV4-3
CASSRYQGRDGYTF
TGCGCCAGCAGCCGATATCAGGGGCGCGATGGCTACACCTTC
>TRBJ2-1|many|TRBD1|TRBV5-1
CASSTRDRGYNEQFF
TGCGCCAGCAGCACCCGGGACAGGGGCTACAATGAGCAGTTCTTC
>TRBJ2-1|many|.|TRBV28
CASSSRWGNLYNEQFF
TGTGCCAGCAGCTCCCGTTGGGGGAACCTATACAATGAGCAGTTCTTC
>TRBJ2-7|few|TRBD2|TRBV20-1
CSATPTSGRDEQYF
TGCAGTGCTACCCCGACTAGCGGGAGGGACGAGCAGTACTTC
>TRBJ2-7|many|.|TRBV7-2
CASSPQSGEQYF
TGTGCCAGCAGCCCCCAAAGTGGCGAGCAGTACTTC
>TRBJ1-2|.|.|TRBV4-2
CASSQDPGAAYGYTF
TGTGCCAGCAGCCAAGACCCGGGGGCGGCCTATGGCTACACCTTC
>TRBJ2-3|.|.|TRBV5-1
CASYTMGSTDTQYF
TGCGCCAGCTACACCATGGGGAGCACAGATACGCAGTATTTT
>TRBJ1-1|.|.|TRBV20-1
CSAREVPDPLPNTEAFF
TGCAGTGCTAGAGAGGTCCCAGACCCATTACCGAACACTGAAGCTTTCTTT
>TRBJ2-5|.|TRBD2|TRBV3-1
CASSQVSGGQETQYF
TGTGCCAGCAGCCAAGTTTCGGGGGGGCAGGAGACCCAGTACTTC
>TRBJ2-2|many|.|TRBV7-9
CASSIRGTGELFF
TGTGCCAGCAGCATCAGAGGCACCGGGGAGCTGTTTTTT
>TRBJ2-3|many|TRBD2|TRBV5-4
CASSLTSAAGDTQYF
TGTGCCAGCAGCTTGACTAGCGCCGCGGGAGATACGCAGTATTTT
>TRBJ2-3|many|TRBD1|TRBV4-3
CASSQDAGGRTDTQYF
TGCGCCAGCAGCCAAGATGCAGGGGGCCGGACAGATACGCAGTATTTT